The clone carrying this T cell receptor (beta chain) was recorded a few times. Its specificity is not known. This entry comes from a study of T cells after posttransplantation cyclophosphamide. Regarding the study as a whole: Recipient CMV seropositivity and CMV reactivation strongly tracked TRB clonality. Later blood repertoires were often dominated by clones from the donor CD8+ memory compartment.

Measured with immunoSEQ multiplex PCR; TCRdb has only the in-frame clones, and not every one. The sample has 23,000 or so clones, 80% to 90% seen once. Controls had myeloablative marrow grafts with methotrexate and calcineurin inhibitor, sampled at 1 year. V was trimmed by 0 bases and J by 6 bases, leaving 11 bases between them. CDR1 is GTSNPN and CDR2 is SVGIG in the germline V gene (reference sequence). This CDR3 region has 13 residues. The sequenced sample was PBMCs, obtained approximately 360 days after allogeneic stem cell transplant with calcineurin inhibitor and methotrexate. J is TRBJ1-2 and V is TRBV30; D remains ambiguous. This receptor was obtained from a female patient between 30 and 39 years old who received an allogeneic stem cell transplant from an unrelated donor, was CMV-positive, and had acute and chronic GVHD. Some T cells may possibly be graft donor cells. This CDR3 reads CAWSVYSENGYTF. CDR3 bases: TGTGCCTGGAGTGTCTACAGTGAGAATGGCTACACCTTC.